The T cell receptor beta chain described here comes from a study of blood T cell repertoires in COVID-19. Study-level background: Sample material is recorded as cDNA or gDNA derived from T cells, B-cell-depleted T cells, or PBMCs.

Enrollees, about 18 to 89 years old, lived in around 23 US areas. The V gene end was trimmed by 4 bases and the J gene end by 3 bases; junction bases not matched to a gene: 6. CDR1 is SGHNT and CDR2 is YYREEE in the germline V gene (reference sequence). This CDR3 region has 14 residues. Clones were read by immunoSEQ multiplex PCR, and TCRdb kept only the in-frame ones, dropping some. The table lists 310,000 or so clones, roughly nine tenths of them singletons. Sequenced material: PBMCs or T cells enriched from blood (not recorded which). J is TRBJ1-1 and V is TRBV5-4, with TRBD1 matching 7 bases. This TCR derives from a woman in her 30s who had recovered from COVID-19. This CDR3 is CASSVGGTDTEAFF. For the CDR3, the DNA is TGTGCCAGCAGCGTTGGCGGGACAGACACTGAAGCTTTCTTT.